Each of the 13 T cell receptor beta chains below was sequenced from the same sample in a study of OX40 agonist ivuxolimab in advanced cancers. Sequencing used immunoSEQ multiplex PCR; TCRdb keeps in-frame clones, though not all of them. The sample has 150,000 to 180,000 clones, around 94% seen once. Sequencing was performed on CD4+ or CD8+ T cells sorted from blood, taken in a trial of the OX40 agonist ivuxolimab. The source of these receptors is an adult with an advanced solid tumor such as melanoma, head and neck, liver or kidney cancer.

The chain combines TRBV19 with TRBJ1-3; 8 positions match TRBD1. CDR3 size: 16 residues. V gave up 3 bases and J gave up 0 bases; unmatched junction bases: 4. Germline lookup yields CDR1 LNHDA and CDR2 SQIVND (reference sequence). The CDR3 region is CASSIGTGSSGNTIYF. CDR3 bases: TGTGCCAGTAGTATTGGGACAGGCAGCTCTGGAAACACCATATATTTT.

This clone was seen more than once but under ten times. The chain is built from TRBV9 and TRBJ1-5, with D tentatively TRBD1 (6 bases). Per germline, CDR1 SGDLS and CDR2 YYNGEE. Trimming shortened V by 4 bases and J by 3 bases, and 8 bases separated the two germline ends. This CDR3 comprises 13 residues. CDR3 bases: TGTGCCAGCAGCCGGACAGACAATCAGCCCCAGCATTTT. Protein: CASSRTDNQPQHF.

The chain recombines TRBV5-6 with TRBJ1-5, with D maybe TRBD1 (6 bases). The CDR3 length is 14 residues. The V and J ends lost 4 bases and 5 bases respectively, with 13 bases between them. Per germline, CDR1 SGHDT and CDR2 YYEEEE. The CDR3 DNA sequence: TGTGCCAGCAGCCGCCAACAGGGTTATCAGCCCCAGCATTTT. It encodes CASSRQQGYQPQHF.

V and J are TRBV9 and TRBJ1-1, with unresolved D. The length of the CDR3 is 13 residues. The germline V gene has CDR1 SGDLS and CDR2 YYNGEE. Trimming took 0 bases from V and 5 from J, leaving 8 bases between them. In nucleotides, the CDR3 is TGTGCCAGCAGCGTAGATGGGCGGACTGAAGCTTTCTTT. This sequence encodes CASSVDGRTEAFF.

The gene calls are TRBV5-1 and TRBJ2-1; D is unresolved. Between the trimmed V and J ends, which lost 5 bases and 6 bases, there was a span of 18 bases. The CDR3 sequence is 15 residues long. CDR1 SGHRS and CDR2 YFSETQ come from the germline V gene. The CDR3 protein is CASSFVSGSGNEQFF. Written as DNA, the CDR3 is TGCGCCAGCAGTTTTGTTTCCGGGTCTGGCAATGAGCAGTTCTTC.

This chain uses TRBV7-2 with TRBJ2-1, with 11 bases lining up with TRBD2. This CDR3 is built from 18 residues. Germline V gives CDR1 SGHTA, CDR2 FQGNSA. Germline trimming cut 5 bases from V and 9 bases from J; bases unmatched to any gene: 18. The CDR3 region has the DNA TGTGCCAGCAGCCCCCCTGGCGGGGTAGCGGGGGGGCGTGGTGAGCAGTTCTTC. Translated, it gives CASSPPGGVAGGRGEQFF. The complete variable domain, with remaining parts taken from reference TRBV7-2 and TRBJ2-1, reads GAGVSQSPSNKVTEKGKDVELRCDPISGHTALYWYRQSLGQGLEFLIYFQGNSAPDKSGLPSDRFSAERTGGSVSTLTIQRTQQEDSAVYLCASSPPGGVAGGRGEQFFGPGTRLTVL.

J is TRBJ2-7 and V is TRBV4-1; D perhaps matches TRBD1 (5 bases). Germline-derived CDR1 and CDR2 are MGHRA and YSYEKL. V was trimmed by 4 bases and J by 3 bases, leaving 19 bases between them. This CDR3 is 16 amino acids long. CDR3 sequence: CASSLLMARVDYEQYF. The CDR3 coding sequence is TGCGCCAGCAGCCTCCTGATGGCCAGGGTTGACTACGAGCAGTACTTC.

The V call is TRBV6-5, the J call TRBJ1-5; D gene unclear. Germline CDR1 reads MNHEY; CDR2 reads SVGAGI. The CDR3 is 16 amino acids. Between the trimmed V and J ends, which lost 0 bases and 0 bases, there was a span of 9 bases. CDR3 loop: CASSYSYTYSNQPQHF. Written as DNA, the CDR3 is TGTGCCAGCAGTTACTCGTACACCTATAGCAATCAGCCCCAGCATTTT.

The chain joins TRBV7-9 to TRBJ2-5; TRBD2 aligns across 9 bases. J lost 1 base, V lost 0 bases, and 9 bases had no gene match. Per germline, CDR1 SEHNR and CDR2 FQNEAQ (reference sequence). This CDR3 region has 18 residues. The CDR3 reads CASSLAGGGVPFQETQYF. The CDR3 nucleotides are TGTGCCAGCAGCTTAGCCGGCGGGGGGGTCCCCTTCCAAGAGACCCAGTACTTC. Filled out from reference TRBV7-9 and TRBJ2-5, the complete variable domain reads DTGVSQNPRHKITKRGQNVTFRCDPISEHNRLYWYRQTLGQGPEFLTYFQNEAQLEKSRLLSDRFSAERPKGSFSTLEIQRTEQGDSAMYLCASSLAGGGVPFQETQYFGPGTRLLVL.

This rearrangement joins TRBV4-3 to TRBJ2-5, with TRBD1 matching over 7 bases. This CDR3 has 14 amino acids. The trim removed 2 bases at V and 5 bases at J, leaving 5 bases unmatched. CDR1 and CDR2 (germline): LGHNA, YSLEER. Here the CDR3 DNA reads TGCGCCAGCAGCCAACTTGGACAGGTGGAGACCCAGTACTTC. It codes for CASSQLGQVETQYF.

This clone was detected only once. The CDR3 loop reads CASVVGTGTNYGYTF. CDR3 DNA: TGTGCCAGTGTCGTCGGGACAGGTACTAACTATGGCTACACCTTC. The genes are TRBV19 and TRBJ1-2; 8 bases fit TRBD1. The CDR3 spans 15 residues. Per the germline V gene, CDR1 is LNHDA and CDR2 is SQIVND (reference sequence). Trimming at V came to 8 bases and at J to 0 bases, leaving 8 bases not matched to a gene.

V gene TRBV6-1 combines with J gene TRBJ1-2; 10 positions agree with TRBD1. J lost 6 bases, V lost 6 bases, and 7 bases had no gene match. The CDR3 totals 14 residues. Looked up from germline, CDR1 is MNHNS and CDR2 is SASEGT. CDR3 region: CASSPGQGGNGYTF. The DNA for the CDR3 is TGTGCCAGCAGCCCCGGACAGGGGGGGAATGGCTACACCTTC.

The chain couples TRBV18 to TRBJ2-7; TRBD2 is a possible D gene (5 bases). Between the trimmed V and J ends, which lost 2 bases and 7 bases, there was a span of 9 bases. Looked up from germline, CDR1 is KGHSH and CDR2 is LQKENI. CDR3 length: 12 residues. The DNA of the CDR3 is TGTGCCAGCTCACCAGGACCGGGAGAGCAGTACTTC. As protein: CASSPGPGEQYF.